This T cell receptor beta chain was sequenced during a study of blood T cells in healthy people across ages. The ends were cut back, 0 bases at V and 2 bases at J, with 14 bases in the middle. This CDR3 has 17 amino acids. Germline V CDR1 and CDR2: LNHNV, YYDKDF (reference sequence). A remark on this clonotype: Its antigen remains unidentified.

Every donor provided around 9.5 milliliters of peripheral blood. Primed by a sample-barcoded 5' primer and a J-beta primer mix, a second PCR proceeded for 7 to 11 cycles. Using its own MiXCR run on the 5' RACE reads, TCRdb lists one record per CDR3 protein. The data contain roughly 1,800,000 distinct CDR3 sequences, around 50% of them singletons. General observations from the study: Measured against age, TCR beta diversity per million T cells decreased in a roughly linear manner.

This TCR derives from a middle-aged woman in good health. Sequencing was performed on blood. V usage is TRBV15 and J usage is TRBJ2-1, with D maybe TRBD2 (5 bases). The CDR3 sequence is CATSRERAGAAYNEQFF. DNA for the CDR3: TGTGCCACCAGCAGAGAGAGGGCAGGTGCTGCCTACAATGAGCAGTTCTTC.